This T cell receptor (beta chain) was obtained from a study of cytomegalovirus exposure and HLA in healthy donors. Study-level points and caveats: Per published reports, the classifier diagnosed cytomegalovirus status with high specificity and sensitivity. A later analysis found first-cohort TCR clusters tended to co-occur in the 90 to 150 validation repertoires. The authors enumerated over 150 TCR beta chains as linked to cytomegalovirus.

Clones were read by immunoSEQ multiplex PCR, and TCRdb kept only the in-frame ones, dropping some. The table lists 160,000 or so clones, 85% of them singletons, with about 2.3% in the top ten. A remark on this clone: Its target is not known.

The germline gives CDR1 SGDLS, CDR2 YYNGEE. This CDR3 has 16 residues. V was pared by 0 bases and J by 1 base, with 3 bases of the junction left unmatched. The chain couples TRBV9 to TRBJ2-3; 9 nucleotides line up with TRBD1. Sequencing was performed on PBMCs. The TCR comes from a young man in good health and CMV-seropositive. The CDR3 DNA reads TGTGCCAGCAGCGTAGGAACAGGGGGCGGCACAGATACGCAGTATTTT. As protein: CASSVGTGGGTDTQYF.